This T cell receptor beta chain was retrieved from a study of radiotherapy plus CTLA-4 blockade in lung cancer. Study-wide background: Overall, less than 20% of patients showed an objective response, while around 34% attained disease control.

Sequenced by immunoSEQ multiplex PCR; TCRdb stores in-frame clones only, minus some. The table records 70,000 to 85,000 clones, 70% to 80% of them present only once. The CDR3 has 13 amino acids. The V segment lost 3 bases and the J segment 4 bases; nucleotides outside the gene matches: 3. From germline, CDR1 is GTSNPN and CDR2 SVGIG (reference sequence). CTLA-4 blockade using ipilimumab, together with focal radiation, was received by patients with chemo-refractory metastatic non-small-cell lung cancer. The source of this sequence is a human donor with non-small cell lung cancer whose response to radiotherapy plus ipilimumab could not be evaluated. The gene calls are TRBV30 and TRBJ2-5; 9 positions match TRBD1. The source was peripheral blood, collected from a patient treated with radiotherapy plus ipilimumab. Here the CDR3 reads CAWRDRGRETQYF. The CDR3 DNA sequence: TGTGCCTGGAGGGACAGGGGACGAGAGACCCAGTACTTC.